The source of this T cell receptor beta chain is a study of spatial heterogeneity in lung cancer. In this sample, this clonotype turned up many times. Documented time point: sample taken at primary tumor resection. From tumor, nontumor lung or frozen PBMC, whole RNA was taken unsorted for sequencing. One entry per CDR3 protein, called by TCRdb with MiXCR from the 5' RACE reads. This table has some 6,100 distinct CDR3 sequences, approximately 12% appearing once. The CDR3 length is 12 residues. V was shortened by 2 bases and J by 5 bases, with 7 bases between the two germline ends. Germline CDR1 SGHRS, CDR2 YFSETQ.

The source is a male donor with early-stage non-small cell lung cancer. The material was normal lung tissue next to the tumor, obtained at surgery. The chain joins TRBV5-1 to TRBJ2-5; a weak D match, TRBD1 (6 bases). The CDR3 sequence: CASSFTGETQYF. The CDR3 region has the DNA TGCGCCAGCAGCTTCACAGGGGAGACCCAGTACTTC.